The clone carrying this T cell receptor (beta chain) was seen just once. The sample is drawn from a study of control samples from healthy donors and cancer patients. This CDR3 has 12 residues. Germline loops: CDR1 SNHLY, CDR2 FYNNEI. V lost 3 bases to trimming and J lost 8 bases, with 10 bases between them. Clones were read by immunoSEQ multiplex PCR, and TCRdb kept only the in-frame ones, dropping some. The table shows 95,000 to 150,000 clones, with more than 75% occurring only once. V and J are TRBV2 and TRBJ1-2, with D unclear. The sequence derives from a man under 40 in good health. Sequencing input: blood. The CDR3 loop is CASSDSTPGYTF. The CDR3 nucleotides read TGTGCCAGCAGTGACAGTACTCCGGGCTACACCTTC.